The 3 T cell receptor beta chains presented below share a single source sample, sequenced in a study of CD8+CD57+ T cells in acquired aplastic anemia. Genomic DNA, the template, was used for profiling of the TCR beta VDJ and CDR3. MiXCR was run by TCRdb on the reads, yielding one entry per CDR3 protein. The sample consists of 100,000 to 150,000 distinct CDR3 sequences, about 48% of them appearing once. The specimen was sorted CD4+, CD8+, or CD8+CD57+ T cells (not recorded which) from PBMCs. The receptors here all came from a human donor in good health, serving as a control.

CDR3 coding DNA: TGTGCCAGCAGTTTTGGGGGGCCGGACACCGGGGAGCTGTTTTTT. Translated, it gives CASSFGGPDTGELFF. The rearrangement uses TRBV12-3 or TRBV12-4 and TRBJ2-2; D tentatively reads TRBD1 or TRBD2 (6 bases each). The CDR3 loop spans 15 amino acids. V dropped 3 bases and J dropped 3 bases, with 11 bases sitting between them.

This clonotype was recorded once. The rearrangement uses TRBV7-9 and TRBJ2-5; D unresolved. V shed 5 bases and J shed 2 bases, with 9 bases lying between them. The CDR3 is made up of 13 amino acids. The V gene's germline CDR1 is SEHNR and CDR2 FQNEAQ (reference sequence). CDR3 coding DNA: TGTGCCAGCAGCCCCGGGTATCAAGAGACCCAGTACTTC. Translated, it gives CASSPGYQETQYF.

This clonotype was seen once. This may be a read error, as it is one base from a much larger clone. This chain joins TRBV6-1 and TRBJ2-2, with TRBD2 matching over 7 bases. This CDR3 is 14 amino acids long. In germline, CDR1 is MNHNS, CDR2 SASEGT. The CDR3 region has the DNA TGTGCCAGCCTGGCCGGGACTATCACCGGGGAGCTGTCTTTT. Protein: CASLAGTITGELSF.